This entry features one T cell receptor (beta chain) sequence. Antigen: not known. CDR1 is SGDLS and CDR2 is YYNGEE in the germline V gene. V lost 2 bases to trimming and J lost 4 bases, with 10 bases between them. There are 14 residues in the CDR3. Sequenced by immunoSEQ multiplex PCR; TCRdb stores in-frame clones only, minus some. This sample yields around 80,000 clones, of which roughly 85% are seen a single time; about 1.3% belongs to the top ten. The sample belongs to a study of T cell responses to AZD1222 COVID-19 vaccine. The study's findings and limits: Repertoires in all cases were sampled only once the peak T cell response had passed. An increase in Spike-specific TCR breadth and depth was observed after two AZD1222 doses.

The chain carries TRBV9 and TRBJ1-5; possibly TRBD1 for D (5 bases). This TCR was sampled from an adult who received the AZD1222 COVID-19 vaccine. The input for sequencing was peripheral blood, taken 28 days after the second AZD1222 dose. The CDR3 protein is CASSVGPDNQPQHF. DNA for the CDR3: TGTGCCAGCAGCGTGGGGCCAGATAATCAGCCCCAGCATTTT. Combining the CDR3 with reference TRBV9 and TRBJ1-5 gives the whole variable domain DSGVTQTPKHLITATGQRVTLRCSPRSGDLSVYWYQQSLDQGLQFLIQYYNGEERAKGNILERFSAQQFPDLHSELNLSSLELGDSALYFCASSVGPDNQPQHFGDGTRLSIL.